This T cell receptor beta chain comes out of a study of T cells in Graves' hyperthyroidism and ophthalmopathy. TCR beta CDR3 sequences were amplified from RNA transcripts. HTBI primers were used for first-round RT-PCR of the TCR CDR3. TCRdb re-analysed the multiplex PCR reads in MiXCR, keeping a single row per CDR3 protein. The sample lists 700,000 or so distinct CDR3 sequences; about a sixth were seen once. The authors deemed Graves' hyperthyroidism stable absent ophthalmopathy progression within 18 months. Together with thyroid ultrasound, orbital computed tomography, serum thyroxine and TRAb, clinical symptoms were used for diagnoses. This clonotype was picked up many times. This CDR3 has 12 amino acids. The V and J ends lost 1 base and 7 bases respectively, with 7 bases between them. Germline CDR1 and CDR2: SGHTA and FQGNSA.

Sequenced: blood. The gene calls are TRBV7-2 and TRBJ1-2; unclear D gene. The clonotype comes from a man in his late teens or twenties with Graves' hyperthyroidism. CDR3 sequence reads: CASSLGAGGYTF. The CDR3 DNA sequence: TGTGCCAGCAGCTTAGGGGCGGGTGGCTACACCTTC.